This T cell receptor (beta chain) was obtained from a study of T cell responses to AZD1222 COVID-19 vaccine. In the study overall: Investigators merged groups given second doses at roughly 4 or roughly 12 weeks.

The study, taken as a whole, reports: The sample set comprised mostly white British donors with more females, and clonal diversity was possibly underestimated.

For this clone: Its specificity is unknown.

The data were produced by immunoSEQ multiplex PCR, yet TCRdb's version contains in-frame clones alone and is incomplete. The sample comprises 100,000 to 150,000 clones, 90% of which are singletons, and around 6.9% rests with the top ten. CDR1 is WNHNN and CDR2 is SYGVQD in the germline V gene (reference sequence). The CDR3 is made up of 16 amino acids. With 0 bases removed from V and 3 bases from J, the gap between germline ends came to 12 bases. The receptor was derived from an adult in good health. The specimen was peripheral blood, collected on day 0 of AZD1222 vaccination. V gene TRBV10-1 combines with J gene TRBJ2-1; D may correspond to TRBD1 or TRBD2 (5 bases each). As DNA, the CDR3 is TGCGCCAGCAGTGAGTCGGGGACGGGTTACTACAATGAGCAGTTCTTC. It yields the protein CASSESGTGYYNEQFF.